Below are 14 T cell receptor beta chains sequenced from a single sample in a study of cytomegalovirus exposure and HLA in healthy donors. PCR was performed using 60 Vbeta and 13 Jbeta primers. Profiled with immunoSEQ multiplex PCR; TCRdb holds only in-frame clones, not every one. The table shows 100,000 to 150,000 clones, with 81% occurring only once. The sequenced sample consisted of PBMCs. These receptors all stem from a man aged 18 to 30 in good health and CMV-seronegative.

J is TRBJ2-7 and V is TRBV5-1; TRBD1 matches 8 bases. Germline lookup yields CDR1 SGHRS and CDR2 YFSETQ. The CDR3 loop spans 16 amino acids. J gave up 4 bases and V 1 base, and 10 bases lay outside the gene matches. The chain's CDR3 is CASSLPKTGAFYEQYF. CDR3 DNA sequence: TGCGCCAGCAGCTTGCCTAAGACAGGGGCCTTTTACGAGCAGTACTTC.

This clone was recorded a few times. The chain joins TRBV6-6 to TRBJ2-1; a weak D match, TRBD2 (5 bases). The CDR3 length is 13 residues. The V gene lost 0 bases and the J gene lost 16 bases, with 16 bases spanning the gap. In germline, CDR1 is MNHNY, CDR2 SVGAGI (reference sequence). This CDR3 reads CASSYSFPLEGFF. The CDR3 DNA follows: TGTGCCAGCAGTTACTCGTTCCCTTTAGAGGGATTCTTC.

CDR3 region: CASSVDVRDTEAFF. The CDR3 nucleotides read TGTGCCAGCAGCGTAGACGTGAGGGACACTGAAGCTTTCTTT. The chain uses TRBV9 and TRBJ1-1; D call uncertain. CDR1 and CDR2 (germline): SGDLS, YYNGEE. The length of the CDR3 is 14 residues. V lost 0 bases and J lost 3, with 9 bases in between.

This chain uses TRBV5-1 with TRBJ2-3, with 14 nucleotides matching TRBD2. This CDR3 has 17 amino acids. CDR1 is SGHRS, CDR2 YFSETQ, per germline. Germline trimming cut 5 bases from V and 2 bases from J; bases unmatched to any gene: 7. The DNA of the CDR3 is TGCGCCAGCAGACACGGGACTAGCGGGAGAAACACAGATACGCAGTATTTT. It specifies CASRHGTSGRNTDTQYF.

CDR3 nucleotide sequence: TGTGCCAGCTCACCCGATGGACAGGGGGAACCTTTCTTT. Translation gives CASSPDGQGEPFF. This chain connects TRBV18 to TRBJ1-1, with TRBD1 matching over 10 bases. CDR3 length: 13 residues. The germline gives CDR1 KGHSH, CDR2 LQKENI. Unmatched junction bases numbered 7, after V lost 3 bases and J lost 12 bases.

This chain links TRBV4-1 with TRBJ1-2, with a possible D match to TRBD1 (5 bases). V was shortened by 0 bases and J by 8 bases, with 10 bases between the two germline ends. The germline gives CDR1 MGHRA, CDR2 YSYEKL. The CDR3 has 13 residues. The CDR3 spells CASSQDSGWGYTF. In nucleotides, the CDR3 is TGCGCCAGCAGCCAAGATTCAGGGTGGGGCTACACCTTC.

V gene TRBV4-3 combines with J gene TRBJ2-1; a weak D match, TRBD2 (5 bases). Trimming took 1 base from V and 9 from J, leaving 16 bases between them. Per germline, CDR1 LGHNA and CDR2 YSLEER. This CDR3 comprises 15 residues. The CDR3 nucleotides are TGCGCCAGCAGCCAAGCGGACCTAGAGGGATGTGAGCAGTTCTTC. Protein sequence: CASSQADLEGCEQFF.

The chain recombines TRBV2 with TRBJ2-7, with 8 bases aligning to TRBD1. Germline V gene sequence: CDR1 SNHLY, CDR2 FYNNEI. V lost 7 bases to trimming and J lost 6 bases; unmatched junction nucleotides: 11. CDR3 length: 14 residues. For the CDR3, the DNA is TGTGCCAGCACCCGATCCGGACAGGGATCCGAGCAGTACTTC. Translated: CASTRSGQGSEQYF.

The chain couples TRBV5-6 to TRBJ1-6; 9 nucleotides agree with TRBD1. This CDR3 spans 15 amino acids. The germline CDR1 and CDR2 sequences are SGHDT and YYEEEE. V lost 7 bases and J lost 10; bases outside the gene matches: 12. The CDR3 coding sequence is TGTGCCAGCTTTTCCGGGGGGACAGGGTCATCACCCCTCCACTTT. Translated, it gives CASFSGGTGSSPLHF.

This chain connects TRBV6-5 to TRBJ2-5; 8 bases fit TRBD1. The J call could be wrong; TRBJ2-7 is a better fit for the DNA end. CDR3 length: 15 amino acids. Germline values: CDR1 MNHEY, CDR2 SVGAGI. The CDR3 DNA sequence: TGTGCCAGCACCACTACAGGGGGACTCTCCTACGAGCAGTACTTC. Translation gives CASTTTGGLSYEQYF.

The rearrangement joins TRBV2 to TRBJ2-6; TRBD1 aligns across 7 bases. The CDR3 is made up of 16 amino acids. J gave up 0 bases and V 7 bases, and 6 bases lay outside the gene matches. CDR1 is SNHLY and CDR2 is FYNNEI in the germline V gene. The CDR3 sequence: CASTQGVFSGANVLTF. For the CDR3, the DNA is TGTGCCAGCACGCAGGGGGTGTTCTCTGGGGCCAACGTCCTGACTTTC.

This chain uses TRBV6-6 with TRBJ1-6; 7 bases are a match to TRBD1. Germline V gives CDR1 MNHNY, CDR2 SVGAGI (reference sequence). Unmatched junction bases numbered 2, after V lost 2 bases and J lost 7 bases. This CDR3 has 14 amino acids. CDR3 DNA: TGTGCCAGCAGTTACCGGGACAGCAATTCACCCCTCCACTTT. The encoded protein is CASSYRDSNSPLHF.

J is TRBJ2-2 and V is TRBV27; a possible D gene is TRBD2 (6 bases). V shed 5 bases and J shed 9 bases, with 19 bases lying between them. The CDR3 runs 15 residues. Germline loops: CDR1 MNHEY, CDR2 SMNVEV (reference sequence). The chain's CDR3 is CASSPGTGPLRELFF. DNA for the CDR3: TGTGCCAGCAGTCCCGGGACTGGCCCTTTGAGGGAGCTGTTTTTT.

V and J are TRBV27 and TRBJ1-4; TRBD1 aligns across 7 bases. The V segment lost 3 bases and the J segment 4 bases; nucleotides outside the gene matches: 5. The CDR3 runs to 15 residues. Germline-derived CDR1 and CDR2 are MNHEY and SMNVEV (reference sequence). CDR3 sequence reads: CASSFRDSGNEKLFF. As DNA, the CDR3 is TGTGCCAGCAGTTTTAGGGACAGTGGTAATGAAAAACTGTTTTTT.